This TCR beta chain is from a study of monozygotic twins with inflammatory bowel disease. Study findings and constraints: With others, IBD patients shared fewer clonotypes than healthy twins did, especially with disease activity. Healthy co-twins showed greater TCRbeta diversity (inverse Simpson) than IBD patients.

Germline V gene sequence: CDR1 MDHEN, CDR2 SYDVKM. The CDR3 has 15 amino acids. As regards this clonotype: What it recognizes is unknown.

For each CDR3 protein, TCRdb gives one entry from its re-call of the 5' RACE reads, without DNA. The sample data list a few hundred thousand distinct CDR3 sequences. Sequencing was carried out using blood. The V and J genes are TRBV28 and TRBJ2-5; TCRdb outputs TRBD1, but without DNA this stays unchecked. The clonotype originates from a human donor with ulcerative colitis or Crohn's disease, or a healthy co-twin of an affected twin (not recorded which). This CDR3 reads CASSWPGDRKETQYF.